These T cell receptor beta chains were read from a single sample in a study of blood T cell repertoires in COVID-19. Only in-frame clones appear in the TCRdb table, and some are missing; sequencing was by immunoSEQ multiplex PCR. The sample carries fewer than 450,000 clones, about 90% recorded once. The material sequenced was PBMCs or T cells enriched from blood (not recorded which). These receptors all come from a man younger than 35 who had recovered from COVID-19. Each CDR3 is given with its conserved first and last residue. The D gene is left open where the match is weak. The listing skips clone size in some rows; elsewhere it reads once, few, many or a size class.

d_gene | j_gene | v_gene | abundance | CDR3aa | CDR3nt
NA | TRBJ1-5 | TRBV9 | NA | CASSVGGLNNQPQHF | TGTGCCAGCAGCGTAGGAGGACTGAATAATCAGCCCCAGCATTTT
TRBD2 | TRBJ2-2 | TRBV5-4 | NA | CASSVSGRNTGELFF | TGTGCCAGCAGCGTTAGCGGGAGGAACACCGGGGAGCTGTTTTTT
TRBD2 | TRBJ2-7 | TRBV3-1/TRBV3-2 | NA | CASSHPMGLAGPSRYEQYF | TGTGCCAGCAGCCACCCCATGGGACTAGCGGGACCAAGTAGATACGAGCAGTACTTC
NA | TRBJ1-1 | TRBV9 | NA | CASSVRGRNTEAFF | TGTGCCAGCAGCGTTAGGGGAAGGAACACTGAAGCTTTCTTT
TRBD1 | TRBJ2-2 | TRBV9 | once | CASSVGTGQIGELFF | TGTGCCAGCAGCGTCGGGACAGGTCAGATCGGGGAGCTGTTTTTT
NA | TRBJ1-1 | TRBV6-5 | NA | CASIDRENTEAFF | TGTGCCAGCATCGACAGAGAAAACACTGAAGCTTTCTTT
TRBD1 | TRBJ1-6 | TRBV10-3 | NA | CAISESHRGSPLHF | TGTGCCATCAGTGAGTCGCACAGGGGATCACCCCTCCACTTT
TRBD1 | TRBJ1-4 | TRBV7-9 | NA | CASSRRDSYNEKLFF | TGTGCCAGCAGCCGCCGGGACAGCTACAATGAAAAACTGTTTTTT
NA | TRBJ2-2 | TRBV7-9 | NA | CASSLVATPNTGELFF | TGTGCCAGCAGCTTAGTTGCGACACCGAACACCGGGGAGCTGTTTTTT
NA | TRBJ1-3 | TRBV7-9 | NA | CASSLQGGNTIYF | TGTGCCAGCAGCTTACAGGGTGGAAACACCATATATTTT
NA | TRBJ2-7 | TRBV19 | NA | CASSNTGWSYEQYF | TGTGCCAGTAGTAACACGGGTTGGTCATACGAGCAGTACTTC
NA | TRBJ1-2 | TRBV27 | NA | CASSLGPGRAGGYTF | TGTGCCAGCAGTCTGGGCCCCGGGAGGGCCGGGGGCTACACCTTC
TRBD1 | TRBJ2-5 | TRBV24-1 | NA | CATSDPGQGPFQETQYF | TGTGCCACCAGTGACCCCGGACAGGGGCCATTCCAAGAGACCCAGTACTTC
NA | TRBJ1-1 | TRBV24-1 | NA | CATSEAPPATEAFF | TGTGCCACCAGTGAAGCCCCCCCTGCAACTGAAGCTTTCTTT
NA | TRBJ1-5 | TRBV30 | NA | CAWSVRENQPQHF | TGTGCCTGGAGTGTCCGAGAGAATCAGCCCCAGCATTTT
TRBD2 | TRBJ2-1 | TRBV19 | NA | CASSIEGSGRLSSYNEQFF | TGTGCCAGTAGTATAGAAGGTAGCGGGCGCCTTAGCTCCTACAATGAGCAGTTCTTC
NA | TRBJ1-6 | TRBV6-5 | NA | CASRETANSPLHF | TGTGCCAGCAGGGAGACAGCAAATTCACCCCTCCACTTT
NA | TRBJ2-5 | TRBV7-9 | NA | CASSLGQVGETQYF | TGTGCCAGCAGCTTAGGGCAGGTTGGGGAGACCCAGTACTTC
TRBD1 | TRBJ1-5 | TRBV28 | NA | CASSSRRTGTHQPQHF | TGTGCCAGCAGTTCGCGTCGGACAGGGACCCATCAGCCCCAGCATTTT
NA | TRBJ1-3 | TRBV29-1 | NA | CSVEGRQAGNTIYF | TGCAGCGTTGAAGGGAGACAGGCCGGAAACACCATATATTTT
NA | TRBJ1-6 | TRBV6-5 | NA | CASRSTNNSPLHF | TGTGCCAGCAGGTCGACTAATAATTCACCCCTCCACTTT
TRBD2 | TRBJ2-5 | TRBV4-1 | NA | CASSFSGVGQETQYF | TGCGCCAGCAGCTTTAGCGGGGTCGGGCAAGAGACCCAGTACTTC
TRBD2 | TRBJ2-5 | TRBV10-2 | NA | CASMRDRLAGETQYF | TGCGCCAGCATGAGGGACCGCTTAGCGGGGGAGACCCAGTACTTC
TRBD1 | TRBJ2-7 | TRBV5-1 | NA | CASSDAPPGQPGPYEQYF | TGCGCCAGCAGCGACGCCCCACCGGGACAGCCAGGGCCCTACGAGCAGTACTTC
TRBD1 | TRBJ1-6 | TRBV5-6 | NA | CASSRGGQGTSPLHF | TGTGCCAGCAGCCGCGGGGGACAGGGAACTTCACCCCTCCACTTT